The T cell receptor beta chain described here comes from a study of blood T cell repertoires in COVID-19. Turning to the study itself: The origin of the acute and convalescent COVID-19 samples was the United States, Italy and Spain. Nucleic acid was either cDNA or gDNA, and it came from T cells, B-cell-depleted T cells, or PBMCs.

V dropped 1 base and J dropped 0 bases, with 10 bases sitting between them. From germline, CDR1 is MGHRA and CDR2 YSYEKL. This CDR3 contains 16 residues. Source study methods: Amplification from reference gene primers served as the basis for estimated nucleated cell counts. Here immunoSEQ multiplex PCR was the method, and the copy in TCRdb shows in-frame clones only, minus some. The DNA gave D and trimming, while V, J and clone size come from that table. The sample yields 60,000 to 75,000 clones, approximately 79% seen once. The chain uses TRBV4-1 and TRBJ1-3; no definite D call. This receptor was identified in a woman aged 70-85 years with acute or convalescent COVID-19. The sequenced sample was peripheral blood. CDR3 sequence reads: CASSQAGLLSGNTIYF. The CDR3 bases are TGCGCCAGCAGCCAAGCAGGACTGCTCTCTGGAAACACCATATATTTT.